This TCR beta chain was sequenced in a study of beta chain features in type 1 diabetes. About this clone: Its antigen is undetermined. At one end, the junction sequence differs from germline, possibly due to a read error.

As every portion of the isolated RNA was reverse transcribed, the sequencing read expressed TCRB transcripts. Libraries were prepared by immunoSEQ multiplex PCR; TCRdb keeps only in-frame clonotypes and omits some of them. The sample lists around 140,000 clones; more than 9% were seen once. Per germline, CDR1 SEHNR and CDR2 FQNEAQ (reference sequence). The CDR3 totals 13 residues. Study-level results: Across all four CD4+ subsets, people with type 1 diabetes showed modestly shorter TCRB CDR3s.

Material for sequencing was naive CD4+ T cells from blood. The origin of this receptor is a man aged 18 to 29 in good health. This chain uses TRBV7-9 with TRBJ2-5; possibly TRBD1 for D (6 bases). CDR3 in amino acids: CASSQAGVETQYF. The CDR3 nucleotides read TGCGCCAGCAGCCAGGCAGGGGTCGAGACCCAGTACTTC.